A selection of T cell receptor beta chains follows, all from one sample in a study of cytomegalovirus exposure and HLA in healthy donors. Some clones are missing from TCRdb's copy, which holds only in-frame ones; the method was immunoSEQ multiplex PCR. Of about 63,000 clones listed, 70% to 90% were seen once; the top ten hold roughly 1.2%. The sequenced sample consisted of PBMCs. These receptors were taken from a woman under 30 in good health and CMV-seronegative. The CDR3 runs from the conserved cysteine through the conserved F or W. Fields, in order: CDR3 DNA, CDR3 protein, J gene, clone size, V gene, D gene. The D gene is left open where the match is weak. Not every row has a clone size; where given, it reads once, few, many or a size class.

TGCGCCAGCGGGCTAGCGGTACTCTCTGGGGCCAACGTCCTGACTTTC,CASGLAVLSGANVLTF,TRBJ2-6,-,TRBV5-1,TRBD2
TGCGCCAGCAGCTTGGCCGGGACAGGGGACTATGGCTACACCTTC,CASSLAGTGDYGYTF,TRBJ1-2,-,TRBV5-1,TRBD1
TGTGCCAGCAGCCCAAGGGACTACTCCTACAATGAGCAGTTCTTC,CASSPRDYSYNEQFF,TRBJ2-1,-,TRBV7-9,TRBD2
TGTGCCAGCAGCCTAGGTAATGAGCAGTTCTTC,CASSLGNEQFF,TRBJ2-1,-,TRBV5-6,-
TGCGCCAGCAGCTTGAGGGCGGGGGGAAAGACAGATACGCAGTATTTT,CASSLRAGGKTDTQYF,TRBJ2-3,-,TRBV5-1,TRBD2
TGTGCCAGCAGCCCTACTAGCGGGAGATTCCGGCAGTACTTC,CASSPTSGRFRQYF,TRBJ2-7,-,TRBV28,TRBD2
TGTGCCAGCAGCGTTTCGACAGGGGGGGATGAAAAACTGTTTTTT,CASSVSTGGDEKLFF,TRBJ1-4,-,TRBV9,TRBD1
TGTGCCTGGAGTGTACGGTGGGACAGGGGAAATGAGCAGTTCTTC,CAWSVRWDRGNEQFF,TRBJ2-1,-,TRBV30,TRBD1
TGTGCCAGCAGCTCCTCTCCCGGGACAGCTGAAGAGACCCAGTACTTC,CASSSSPGTAEETQYF,TRBJ2-5,-,TRBV5-6,TRBD1
TGTGCCTCCTCGGGACAGGGTTTAGATACGCAGTATTTT,CASSGQGLDTQYF,TRBJ2-3,-,TRBV2,TRBD1
TGCGCCAGCAGTGAGTCGGAGCGCCCAGGGGATGAGCAGTTCTTC,CASSESERPGDEQFF,TRBJ2-1,once,TRBV10-1,-
TGTGCCAGCAGCTTGGCGTGGGGACAACCCTTGAACACTGAAGCTTTCTTT,CASSLAWGQPLNTEAFF,TRBJ1-1,-,TRBV5-6,-
TGTGCCAGCAGTTCCCCCCACACAGGGGGATACGAGCAGTACTTC,CASSSPHTGGYEQYF,TRBJ2-7,-,TRBV28,TRBD1
TGTGCCAGCAGCGCTAGACAGGGGGCGAGAAACACCATATATTTT,CASSARQGARNTIYF,TRBJ1-3,few,TRBV9,TRBD1
TGTGCCAGCAGCGAAGTAGGACTAGCGGGATTCCAAGAGACCCAGTACTTC,CASSEVGLAGFQETQYF,TRBJ2-5,-,TRBV13,TRBD2
TGTGCCAGCAGCTTCGCAGGGGGCCTTTATAATTCACCCCTCCACTTT,CASSFAGGLYNSPLHF,TRBJ1-6,-,TRBV5-4,TRBD1
TGTGCCAGCAGTTCGCGCTCTAACTATGGCTACACCTTC,CASSSRSNYGYTF,TRBJ1-2,-,TRBV6-6,-
TGTGCCAGCAGTGAAGCGGTCCGAGGCAGGGGGCTTCAGCCCCAGCATTTT,CASSEAVRGRGLQPQHF,TRBJ1-5,-,TRBV6-1,TRBD1
TGTGCCATCAGTGAGATCCCGGGAAGATCGAAATACGAGCAGTACTTC,CAISEIPGRSKYEQYF,TRBJ2-7,-,TRBV10-3,-
TGTGCCAGCAGCCCCCAAACTCGCACCGGGGAGCTGTTTTTT,CASSPQTRTGELFF,TRBJ2-2,-,TRBV9,-
TGTGCCAGCAGCCCGACACGACTAGCGGGCAAGAACACCGGGGAGCTGTTTTTT,CASSPTRLAGKNTGELFF,TRBJ2-2,-,TRBV7-9,TRBD2
TGTGCCAGCAGCCCCGGGACACCTAAAGAGACCCAGTACTTC,CASSPGTPKETQYF,TRBJ2-5,-,TRBV7-2,-
TGCGCCAGCAGCCCCGCGGGACTAGCGGGAGTCGAGCAGTACTTC,CASSPAGLAGVEQYF,TRBJ2-7,-,TRBV5-1,TRBD2
TGTGCCAGCAGTGCGGCGGGAGGGTACACAGATACGCAGTATTTT,CASSAAGGYTDTQYF,TRBJ2-3,-,TRBV2,TRBD2
TGTGCCAGTAGCCGAGCGACAGGGTTTGACACTGAAGCTTTCTTT,CASSRATGFDTEAFF,TRBJ1-1,-,TRBV19,TRBD1
TGTGCCAGCAGTGAACGGACAGTGTACGAGCAGTACTTC,CASSERTVYEQYF,TRBJ2-7,-,TRBV2,-
TGTGCCAGCAGCGTAGACAGGGGGCTTGCTTTCTTT,CASSVDRGLAFF,TRBJ1-1,-,TRBV9,TRBD1
TGTGCCACCAGCCCCCTTAGGGGTAGCTCCTACGAGCAGTACTTC,CATSPLRGSSYEQYF,TRBJ2-7,-,TRBV15,-
TGTGCCAGTAGTATTCTTAGCGGCAACACCGGGGAGCTGTTTTTT,CASSILSGNTGELFF,TRBJ2-2,-,TRBV19,-
TGTGCCAGCTTAGCATTGCCAGATACGCAGTATTTT,CASLALPDTQYF,TRBJ2-3,-,TRBV7-9,-
TGTGCCATCAGTGGTGGACAGGGAGGGCTTGCAACTAATGAAAAACTGTTTTTT,CAISGGQGGLATNEKLFF,TRBJ1-4,-,TRBV10-3,TRBD1
TGTGCTAGTGGTTTGACTCCGGGACAGGCTGGAAATGAGCAGTTCTTC,CASGLTPGQAGNEQFF,TRBJ2-1,once,TRBV12-5,TRBD1
TGTGCCACCAGCAGAGTCGTTCACAATGAGCAGTTCTTC,CATSRVVHNEQFF,TRBJ2-1,-,TRBV15,-
TGTGCCAGCAGCCCCCAAGGGCGGGGCTACACCGGGGAGCTGTTTTTT,CASSPQGRGYTGELFF,TRBJ2-2,once,TRBV9,-
TGTGCCATCAGTAGGGACAGGGGGTCGACTAATGAAAAACTGTTTTTT,CAISRDRGSTNEKLFF,TRBJ1-4,-,TRBV10-3,TRBD1
TGTGCCAGCAGTGGAATGTCCCAGGGAGGGCCAGAAGCTTTCTTT,CASSGMSQGGPEAFF,TRBJ1-1,-,TRBV6-1,-
TGTGCCAGCAGCCAAGGACTAGCGGGAGGGCCATATTTCTATGAGCAGTTCTTC,CASSQGLAGGPYFYEQFF,TRBJ2-1,-,TRBV4-2,TRBD2
TGTGCCAGCAGCCAAGATTACGGGAGGGGCACAGATACGCAGTATTTT,CASSQDYGRGTDTQYF,TRBJ2-3,-,TRBV4-2,TRBD2
TGCGCCAGCAGCCAACGACAGGGGGCCTACAATGAGCAGTTCTTC,CASSQRQGAYNEQFF,TRBJ2-1,-,TRBV4-1,TRBD1
TGTGCCAGCAGCGAAAGAAAAGGACAGGGTAGCGAGCCCCAGCATTTT,CASSERKGQGSEPQHF,TRBJ1-5,-,TRBV13,TRBD1
TGCGCCAGCAGCCAAGATATCACCCCGGGGGAAAAACTGTTTTTT,CASSQDITPGEKLFF,TRBJ1-4,-,TRBV4-1,-
TGTGCCTGGAACGCACTCGGACAGGGGGATTCACCCCTCCACTTT,CAWNALGQGDSPLHF,TRBJ1-6,-,TRBV30,TRBD1
TGTGCCAGCAGTGACACCGGGACTAGGAATCGGGGGGAGCTGTTTTTT,CASSDTGTRNRGELFF,TRBJ2-2,-,TRBV27,TRBD2
TGTGCCAGCAGGCAGGGGGGCCGCGATCAGCCCCAGCATTTT,CASRQGGRDQPQHF,TRBJ1-5,-,TRBV6-5,TRBD1
TGTGCCTGGACGCTGACAGGGATGAATCAGCCCCAGCATTTT,CAWTLTGMNQPQHF,TRBJ1-5,-,TRBV30,TRBD1
TGTGCCAGCAGCCAAGGAGGGGTAGCGGGGGTGGGCTACGAGCAGTACTTC,CASSQGGVAGVGYEQYF,TRBJ2-7,once,TRBV4-2,TRBD2
TGTGCCAGCAGCCAGCGACTAGCGGGAGGGTCTTCTGGCACAGATACGCAGTATTTT,CASSQRLAGGSSGTDTQYF,TRBJ2-3,-,TRBV4-2,TRBD2
TGCGCCAGCAGCCCCCTTACCGGGGGAGGCACAGATACGCAGTATTTT,CASSPLTGGGTDTQYF,TRBJ2-3,-,TRBV5-1,-
TGTGCCAGCAGCGGTGGGACAGTCTATGGCTACACCTTC,CASSGGTVYGYTF,TRBJ1-2,-,TRBV5-4,TRBD1
TGTGCCAGTAGGAGGACTAGCGGGGGAGGGCGAGAGACCCAGTACTTC,CASRRTSGGGRETQYF,TRBJ2-5,-,TRBV19,TRBD2
TGCGCCAGCAGCTTGACGGGGAGCTCCTACGAGCAGTACTTC,CASSLTGSSYEQYF,TRBJ2-7,-,TRBV5-1,-
TGTGCCAGCTCTCAACAAAGCAATCAGCCCCAGCATTTT,CASSQQSNQPQHF,TRBJ1-5,-,TRBV18,-
TGTGCCACCAGCAGAGCGATAGATGAGCAGTTCTTC,CATSRAIDEQFF,TRBJ2-1,-,TRBV15,-